Following are 20 T cell receptor beta chains from one sample sequenced in a study of neoadjuvant anti-PD-1 for oral cavity cancer listed by TCRdb under 2021. The time point label for this specimen denotes: after neoadjuvant nivolumab, at surgical resection. Receptor libraries were prepared by the immunoSEQ multiplex PCR assay. TCRdb obtained this table from immuneACCESS and retained in-frame rearrangements with V and J assigned. These tables miss some clones; where compared with another copy, unresolved V genes account for less than half of the shortfall, and the remainder is unexplained. The sample profile shows over 10,000 clones; over 70% of them were found once. Around 2.3% of the sample is in the top ten clones. The sequencing here drew on PBMCs, taken after nivolumab (anti-PD-1) treatment. These receptors originate from a person between 35 and 79 years old with oral cavity squamous cell carcinoma.

The chain joins TRBV4-1 to TRBJ1-1; TRBD1 matches at 7 bases. Trimming removed 4 bases from V and 3 bases from J; junction bases left unmatched: 5. Germline CDR1 reads MGHRA; CDR2 reads YSYEKL. This CDR3 is 14 amino acids long. The CDR3 region has the DNA TGCGCCAGCAGCCTCCTGACAGGGCACACTGAAGCTTTCTTT. This encodes CASSLLTGHTEAFF.

The table lists this clone with a few counts. J is TRBJ1-6 and V is TRBV10-1; D is ambiguous. CDR1 and CDR2 (germline): WNHNN, SYGVQD (reference sequence). Trimming removed 4 bases at V and 9 bases at J, with 7 bases between. The CDR3 spans 12 residues. DNA of the CDR3: TGCGCCAGCAGTGTAAGGCGTTCACCCCTCCACTTT. It encodes CASSVRRSPLHF.

The chain recombines TRBV29-1 with TRBJ1-1; no definite D call. The CDR3 contains 13 residues. Germline V gives CDR1 SQVTM, CDR2 ANQGSEA. Deletions cut 4 bases from V and 0 bases from J, with 9 bases between. The DNA of the CDR3 is TGCAGCGTTGCGCGCTTCATGAACACTGAAGCTTTCTTT. This gives the protein CSVARFMNTEAFF.

This chain links TRBV6-5 with TRBJ1-3; no reliable D call. Germline V gene lookup returns CDR1 MNHEY and CDR2 SVGAGI. V shed 8 bases and J shed 0 bases, with 11 bases lying between them. The CDR3 spans 14 residues. The CDR3 nucleotides are TGTGCCAGCCGTCAAGGGTACTCTGGAAACACCATATATTTT. It yields the protein CASRQGYSGNTIYF.

This clone was counted once. This chain links TRBV30 with TRBJ1-2; TRBD1 might be the D (6 bases). Trimming removed 0 bases from V and 8 bases from J, with 16 bases in between. This CDR3 contains 14 residues. CDR1 and CDR2 from the germline V gene are GTSNPN and SVGIG (reference sequence). The CDR3: CAWSVLGTRVGYTF. The CDR3 coding sequence is TGTGCCTGGAGTGTACTGGGGACACGGGTCGGCTACACCTTC.

The chain links TRBV28 to TRBJ2-7, with TRBD2 identical over 7 bases. The CDR3 runs 15 residues. The V and J ends lost 2 bases and 6 bases, in that order; junction bases with no gene match: 10. Per the germline V gene, CDR1 is MDHEN and CDR2 is SYDVKM. CDR3 residues: CASSLGMGGHSEQYF. CDR3 DNA: TGTGCCAGCAGTTTAGGGATGGGAGGGCACTCCGAGCAGTACTTC.

This chain links TRBV6-1 with TRBJ1-1; D is ambiguous. This CDR3 contains 13 residues. The germline V and J ends were trimmed by 0 bases and 3 bases, with 5 bases remaining between them. Germline values: CDR1 MNHNS, CDR2 SASEGT. The CDR3: CASSEAWDTEAFF. The CDR3 nucleotides read TGTGCCAGCAGTGAAGCTTGGGACACTGAAGCTTTCTTT.

The CDR3 here is CASSSSGTSGGRIDTQYF. DNA of the CDR3: TGTGCCAGCAGCTCCTCCGGGACTAGCGGGGGGAGAATCGATACGCAGTATTTT. This rearrangement joins TRBV7-9 to TRBJ2-3; 15 bases are a match to TRBD2. V lost 4 bases to trimming and J lost 6 bases; unmatched junction nucleotides: 11. The length of the CDR3 is 18 residues. Germline CDR1 reads SEHNR; CDR2 reads FQNEAQ (reference sequence).

The chain carries TRBV30 and TRBJ1-2; D remains unclear. CDR1 and CDR2 (germline): GTSNPN, SVGIG (reference sequence). The CDR3 length is 11 residues. Trimming removed 0 bases from V and 5 bases from J, with 4 bases in between. The CDR3 protein is CAWSVEYGYTF. The CDR3 bases are TGTGCCTGGAGTGTCGAGTATGGCTACACCTTC.

This clone qualifies as medium-sized. V is TRBV2 and J is TRBJ1-2; TRBD1 might be the D (6 bases). V lost 7 bases and J lost 2, with 14 bases in between. There are 14 residues in the CDR3. Germline V gene lookup returns CDR1 SNHLY and CDR2 FYNNEI. CDR3 region: CASTEGGANYGYTF. Here the CDR3 DNA reads TGTGCCAGCACCGAAGGGGGGGCAAACTATGGCTACACCTTC.

V usage is TRBV29-1 and J usage is TRBJ1-5; no reliable D call. Trimming cost V 6 bases and J 0 bases, with 9 bases left between them. This CDR3 is 13 amino acids long. Germline CDR1 is SQVTM and CDR2 is ANQGSEA. As DNA, the CDR3 is TGCAGCGTCGGAGAGAATAGCAATCAGCCCCAGCATTTT. Its protein is CSVGENSNQPQHF.

The V and J genes are TRBV5-1 and TRBJ1-2; tentative D call: TRBD1 (6 bases). The CDR3 has 14 residues. From germline, CDR1 is SGHRS and CDR2 YFSETQ. V was trimmed by 2 bases and J by 3 bases, leaving 11 bases between them. The CDR3 loop is CASSFGQRHYGYTF. In DNA form, the CDR3 reads TGCGCCAGCAGCTTTGGACAGAGGCACTATGGCTACACCTTC.

This clone appeared once. This chain joins TRBV4-1 and TRBJ2-3, with D unresolved. The CDR3 totals 16 residues. Between the trimmed V and J ends, which lost 0 bases and 0 bases, there was a span of 10 bases. Germline CDR1 is MGHRA and CDR2 is YSYEKL. Written as DNA, the CDR3 is TGCGCCAGCAGCCAAGAAGAGCAGCGAAGCACAGATACGCAGTATTTT. Translating it yields CASSQEEQRSTDTQYF.

The chain couples TRBV30 to TRBJ2-3, with 8 bases aligning to TRBD2. J lost 0 bases, V lost 0 bases, and 11 bases had no gene match. The CDR3 sequence is 18 residues long. Germline lookup yields CDR1 GTSNPN and CDR2 SVGIG (reference sequence). The CDR3 protein is CAWSVRKREPTSTDTQYF. The DNA of the CDR3 is TGTGCCTGGAGTGTACGTAAGCGGGAGCCGACTAGCACAGATACGCAGTATTTT.

CDR3 DNA: TGCGCCAGCAAGCAGGGGGAGTACAATGAGCAGTTCTTC. This gives the protein CASKQGEYNEQFF. The genes are TRBV5-1 and TRBJ2-1; 7 bases agree with TRBD1. The CDR3 has 13 residues. From germline, CDR1 is SGHRS and CDR2 YFSETQ. The V segment lost 6 bases and the J segment 4 bases; nucleotides outside the gene matches: 4.

The chain uses TRBV7-8 and TRBJ2-3, with 7 bases lining up with TRBD1. The CDR3 length is 16 residues. V was pared by 5 bases and J by 7 bases, with 15 bases of the junction left unmatched. Germline lookup yields CDR1 SGHVS and CDR2 FQNEAQ. CDR3 DNA sequence: TGTGCCAGCAGCAACCAGGGACAGCTACTTAGAAATACGCAGTATTTT. Its translation is CASSNQGQLLRNTQYF.

This chain links TRBV19 with TRBJ2-1; 7 nucleotides align to TRBD1. The CDR3 is made up of 15 amino acids. Germline V CDR1 and CDR2: LNHDA, SQIVND (reference sequence). J was trimmed by 3 bases and V by 0 bases; bases with no gene match: 2. The CDR3 nucleotides read TGTGCCAGTAGTATAGACGGGACAGACTACAATGAGCAGTTCTTC. Translated, it gives CASSIDGTDYNEQFF.

The chain combines TRBV7-3 with TRBJ2-3; 8 bases line up with TRBD2. Germline-derived CDR1 and CDR2 are SGHTA and FQGTGA. The CDR3 length is 16 residues. With 3 bases clipped from V and 6 bases from J, the junction kept 11 bases outside the gene matches. The CDR3 protein is CASSLYAGGKEDTQYF. The CDR3, as DNA: TGTGCCAGCAGCTTGTATGCGGGGGGAAAAGAGGATACGCAGTATTTT.

The chain recombines TRBV2 with TRBJ1-6; D perhaps matches TRBD1 (5 bases). Germline V gene lookup returns CDR1 SNHLY and CDR2 FYNNEI. The CDR3 is made up of 15 amino acids. The V gene lost 8 bases and the J gene lost 6 bases, with 17 bases spanning the gap. The CDR3 here is CASSRGLIPNSPLHF. As DNA, the CDR3 is TGTGCCAGCTCTCGGGGCCTTATCCCTAATTCACCCCTCCACTTT.

This clone was detected only once. The chain joins TRBV27 to TRBJ2-2, with D uncertain. The length of the CDR3 is 11 residues. Trimming took off 5 bases at V and 5 bases at J, with 3 bases between the two ends. Germline V lookup: CDR1 MNHEY, CDR2 SMNVEV (reference sequence). The CDR3 region has the DNA TGTGCCAGCAGTCGTACCGGGGAGCTGTTTTTT. Translated, it gives CASSRTGELFF.